What follows is one T cell receptor beta chain and its context. Methods used by the authors: Reference gene primer amplification in the assay estimated nucleated cell counts. Sequencing used immunoSEQ multiplex PCR; TCRdb keeps in-frame clones, though not all of them. From that table come the V and J calls and clone size; the DNA was used to work out D and trimming. The sample includes 70,000 to 85,000 clones, nearly 90% seen only once; the top ten take around 2.8%. The CDR3 spans 12 residues. Trimming cost V 6 bases and J 8 bases; bases outside gene matches: 6. Germline V gives CDR1 SNHLY, CDR2 FYNNEI. This record belongs to a study of blood T cell repertoires in COVID-19. Study-level information: The United States, Italy and Spain were the sources of the acute and convalescent COVID-19 samples. PBMCs, B-cell-depleted T cells, or T cells provided the cDNA or gDNA that made up the material.

This receptor was obtained from an older man with active or convalescent COVID-19. The sample consisted of peripheral blood. The rearrangement uses TRBV2 and TRBJ1-1; TRBD1 matches at 7 bases. Here the CDR3 reads CASRVDRREAFF. The CDR3 nucleotides are TGTGCCAGCAGGGTGGACAGGCGGGAAGCTTTCTTT.